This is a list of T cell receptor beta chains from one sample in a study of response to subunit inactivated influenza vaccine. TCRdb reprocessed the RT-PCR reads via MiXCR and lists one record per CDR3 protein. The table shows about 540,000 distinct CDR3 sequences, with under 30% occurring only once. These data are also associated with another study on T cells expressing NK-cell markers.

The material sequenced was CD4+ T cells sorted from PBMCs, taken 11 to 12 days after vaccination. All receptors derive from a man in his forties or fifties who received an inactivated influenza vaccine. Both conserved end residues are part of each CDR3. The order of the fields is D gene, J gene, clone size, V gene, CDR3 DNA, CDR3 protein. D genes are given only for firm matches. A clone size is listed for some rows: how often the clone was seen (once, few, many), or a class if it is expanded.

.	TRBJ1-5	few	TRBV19	TGTGCCAGTAGTCACCGTATCGGGACACGGGATCAGCCCCAGCATTTT	CASSHRIGTRDQPQHF
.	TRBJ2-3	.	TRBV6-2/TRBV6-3	TGTGCCAGCAATTACGCCGGGTATTTCACAGATACGCAGTATTTT	CASNYAGYFTDTQYF
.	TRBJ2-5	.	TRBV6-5	TGTGCCAGCAGTTTTAGCGGCCACCCTGGGGAGACCCAGTACTTC	CASSFSGHPGETQYF
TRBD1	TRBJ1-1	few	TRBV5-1	TGCGCCAGCAGCTTTGACAGGGGAGGCGAAGCTTTCTTT	CASSFDRGGEAFF
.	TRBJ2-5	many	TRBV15	TGTGCCACCAGCAGAGATGTAATTACGGAGACCCAGTACTTC	CATSRDVITETQYF
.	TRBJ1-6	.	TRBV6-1	TGTGCCAGCACAGGCAGCTCCTATAATTCACCCCTCCACTTT	CASTGSSYNSPLHF
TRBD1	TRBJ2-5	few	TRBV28	TGTGCCAGCAGTTCCGCCTGGGACAGGCGAGAGACAACGGAGACCCAGTACTTC	CASSSAWDRRETTETQYF
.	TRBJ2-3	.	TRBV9	TGTGCCAGCAGCGTAGGGCCCTACTCCACAGATACGCAGTATTTT	CASSVGPYSTDTQYF
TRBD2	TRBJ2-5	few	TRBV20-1	TGCAGTGCTAGACAGGGAGGGGTACAAGAGACCCAGTACTTC	CSARQGGVQETQYF
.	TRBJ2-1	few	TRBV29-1	TGCAGCGTTGGGGCAGGCCTTCTCAAGGCCTACAATGAGCAGTTCTTC	CSVGAGLLKAYNEQFF
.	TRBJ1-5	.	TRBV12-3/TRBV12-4	TGTGCCAGCAGTTTCTCGGGATTGGGCAATCAGCCCCAGCATTTT	CASSFSGLGNQPQHF
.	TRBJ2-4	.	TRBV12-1	TGTGCCAGTGACGAGTGGGGGGGAACGGGAAACATTCAGTACTTC	CASDEWGGTGNIQYF
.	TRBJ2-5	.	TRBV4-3	TGCGCCAGCAGCCAAGAACGGGGCCGCCAAGAGACCCAGTACTTC	CASSQERGRQETQYF
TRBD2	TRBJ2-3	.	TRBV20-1	TGCAGTGCCGGGTGGGGGGGGGCAGATACGCAGTATTTT	CSAGWGGADTQYF
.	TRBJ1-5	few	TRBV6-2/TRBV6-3	TGTGCCAGCGGTGGAGGGGTTCAGCCCCAGCATTTT	CASGGGVQPQHF
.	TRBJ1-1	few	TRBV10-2	TGCGCCAGCAACAGCGCCAAGAACACTGAAGCTTTCTTT	CASNSAKNTEAFF
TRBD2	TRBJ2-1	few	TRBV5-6	TGTGCCAGCAGCCTCGGGACTAGCAGTCCCAATGAGCAGTTCTTC	CASSLGTSSPNEQFF
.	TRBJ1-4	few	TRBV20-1	TGCAGTGCTAGAGAACCCGGACCAGTAGAACTGTTTTTT	CSAREPGPVELFF
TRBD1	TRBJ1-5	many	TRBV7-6	TGTGCCAGCAGCTCGTTCGACAGGGCCGGCAATCAGCCCCAGCATTTT	CASSSFDRAGNQPQHF
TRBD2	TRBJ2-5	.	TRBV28	TGTGCCAGCAGCTCTAGCGGGGGGGTAGAGACCCAGTACTTC	CASSSSGGVETQYF
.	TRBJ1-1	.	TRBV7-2	TGTGCCAGCAGCCCTGGCAGGGTGACTGAAGCTTTCTTT	CASSPGRVTEAFF